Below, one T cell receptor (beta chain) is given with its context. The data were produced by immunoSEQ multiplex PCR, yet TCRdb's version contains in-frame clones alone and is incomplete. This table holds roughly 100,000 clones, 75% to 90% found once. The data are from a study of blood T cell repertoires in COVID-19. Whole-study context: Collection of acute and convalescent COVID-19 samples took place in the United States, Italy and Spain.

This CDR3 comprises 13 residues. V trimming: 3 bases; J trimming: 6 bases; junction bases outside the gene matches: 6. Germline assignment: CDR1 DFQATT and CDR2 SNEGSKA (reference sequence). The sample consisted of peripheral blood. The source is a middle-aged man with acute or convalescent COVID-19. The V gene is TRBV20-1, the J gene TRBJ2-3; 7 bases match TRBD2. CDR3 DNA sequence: TGCAGTGCTAGTCGGGGAGGGCCGGATACGCAGTATTTT. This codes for CSASRGGPDTQYF.